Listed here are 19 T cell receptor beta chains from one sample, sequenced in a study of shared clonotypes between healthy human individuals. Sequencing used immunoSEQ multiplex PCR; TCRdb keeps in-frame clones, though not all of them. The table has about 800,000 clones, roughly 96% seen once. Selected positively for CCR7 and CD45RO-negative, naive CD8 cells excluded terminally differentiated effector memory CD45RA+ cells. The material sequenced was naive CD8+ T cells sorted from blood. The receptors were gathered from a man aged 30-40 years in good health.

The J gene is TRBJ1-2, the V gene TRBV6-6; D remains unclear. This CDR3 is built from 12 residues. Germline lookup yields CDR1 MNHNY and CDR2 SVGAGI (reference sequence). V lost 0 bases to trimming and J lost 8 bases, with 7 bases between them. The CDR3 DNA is TGTGCCAGCAGTTACTCATCTAGGGGCTACACCTTC. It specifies CASSYSSRGYTF.

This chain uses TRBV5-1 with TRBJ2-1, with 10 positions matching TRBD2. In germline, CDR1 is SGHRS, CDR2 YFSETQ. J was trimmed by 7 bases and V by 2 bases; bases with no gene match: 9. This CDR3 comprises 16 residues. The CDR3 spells CASSLRPGLAVNEQFF. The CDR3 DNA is TGCGCCAGCAGCTTACGCCCAGGACTAGCGGTTAATGAGCAGTTCTTC.

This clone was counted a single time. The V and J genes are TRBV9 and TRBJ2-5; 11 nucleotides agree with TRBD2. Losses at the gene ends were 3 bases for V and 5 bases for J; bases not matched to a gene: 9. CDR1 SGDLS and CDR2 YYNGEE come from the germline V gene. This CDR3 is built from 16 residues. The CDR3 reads CASSAILAGAAETQYF. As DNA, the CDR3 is TGTGCCAGCAGCGCCATACTAGCGGGAGCGGCGGAGACCCAGTACTTC.

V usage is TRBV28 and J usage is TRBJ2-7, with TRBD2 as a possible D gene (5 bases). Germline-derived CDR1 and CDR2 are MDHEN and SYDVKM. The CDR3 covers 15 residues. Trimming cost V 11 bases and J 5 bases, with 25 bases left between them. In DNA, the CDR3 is TGTGCCTCCCTCGGGGAGAAGTTAGGTTTCGACGAGCAGTACTTC. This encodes CASLGEKLGFDEQYF.

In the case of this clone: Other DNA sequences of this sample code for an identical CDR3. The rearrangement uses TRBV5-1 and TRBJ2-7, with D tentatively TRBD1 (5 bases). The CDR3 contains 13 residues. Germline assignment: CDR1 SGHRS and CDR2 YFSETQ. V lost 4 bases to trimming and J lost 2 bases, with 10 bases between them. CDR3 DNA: TGCGCCAGCAGCCAAGGACAAGCCTACGAGCAGTACTTC. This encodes CASSQGQAYEQYF.

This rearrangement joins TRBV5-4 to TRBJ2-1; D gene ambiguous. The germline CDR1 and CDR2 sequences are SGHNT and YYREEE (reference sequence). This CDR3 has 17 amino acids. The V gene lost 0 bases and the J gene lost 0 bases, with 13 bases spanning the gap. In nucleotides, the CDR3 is TGTGCCAGCAGCTTGGAACCACCATCGAGCTCCTACAATGAGCAGTTCTTC. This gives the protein CASSLEPPSSSYNEQFF.

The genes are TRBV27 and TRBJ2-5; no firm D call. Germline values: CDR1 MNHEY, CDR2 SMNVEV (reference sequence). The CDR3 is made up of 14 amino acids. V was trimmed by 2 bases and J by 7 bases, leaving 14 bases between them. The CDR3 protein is CASSLNQRGGTQYF. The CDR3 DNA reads TGTGCCAGCAGTTTAAATCAGCGTGGCGGGACCCAGTACTTC.

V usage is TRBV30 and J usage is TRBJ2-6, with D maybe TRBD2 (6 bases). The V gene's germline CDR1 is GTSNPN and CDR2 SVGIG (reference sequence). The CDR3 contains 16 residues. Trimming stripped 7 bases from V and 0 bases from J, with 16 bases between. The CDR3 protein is CASGDSELSGANVLTF. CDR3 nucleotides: TGTGCCTCTGGGGACTCTGAGCTCTCTGGGGCCAACGTCCTGACTTTC. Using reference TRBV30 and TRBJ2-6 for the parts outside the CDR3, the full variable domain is SQTIHQWPATLVQPVGSPLSLECTVEGTSNPNLYWYRQAAGRGLQLLFYSVGIGQISSEVPQNLSASRPQDRQFILSSKKLLLSDSGFYLCASGDSELSGANVLTFGAGSRLTVL.

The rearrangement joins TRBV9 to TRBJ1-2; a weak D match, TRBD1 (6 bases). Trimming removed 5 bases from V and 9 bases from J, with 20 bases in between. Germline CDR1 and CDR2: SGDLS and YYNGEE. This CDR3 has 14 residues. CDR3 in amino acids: CASSDSGDFGSYTF. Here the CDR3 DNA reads TGTGCCAGCAGTGACTCAGGGGATTTTGGAAGCTACACCTTC.

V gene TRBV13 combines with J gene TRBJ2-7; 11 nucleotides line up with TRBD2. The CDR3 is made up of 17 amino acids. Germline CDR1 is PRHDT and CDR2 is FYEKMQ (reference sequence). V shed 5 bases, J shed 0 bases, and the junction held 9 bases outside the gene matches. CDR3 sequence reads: CASSDGTSGDSSYEQYF. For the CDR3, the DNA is TGTGCCAGCAGCGACGGGACTAGCGGAGATAGCTCCTACGAGCAGTACTTC.

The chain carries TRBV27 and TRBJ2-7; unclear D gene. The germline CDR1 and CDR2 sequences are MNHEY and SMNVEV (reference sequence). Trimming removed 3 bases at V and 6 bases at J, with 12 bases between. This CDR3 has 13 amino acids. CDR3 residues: CASSLGRPSEQYF. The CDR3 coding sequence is TGTGCCAGCAGTTTGGGCAGACCGTCCGAGCAGTACTTC.

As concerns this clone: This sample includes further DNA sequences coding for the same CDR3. CDR3 protein: CASSVGGGYGYTF. In nucleotides, the CDR3 is TGTGCCAGCAGCGTAGGGGGCGGCTATGGCTACACCTTC. The rearrangement joins TRBV9 to TRBJ1-2; maybe TRBD1 (5 bases). Trimming cost V 0 bases and J 4 bases, with 7 bases left between them. The CDR3 has 13 amino acids. CDR1 is SGDLS and CDR2 is YYNGEE in the germline V gene.

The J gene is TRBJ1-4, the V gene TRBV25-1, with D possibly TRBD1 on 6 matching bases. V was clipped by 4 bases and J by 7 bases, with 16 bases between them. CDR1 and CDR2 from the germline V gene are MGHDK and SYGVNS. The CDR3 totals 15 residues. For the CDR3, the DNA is TGTGCCAGCAGTGGTGTTTGGGGGCGTGTTGAAAAACTGTTTTTT. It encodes CASSGVWGRVEKLFF.

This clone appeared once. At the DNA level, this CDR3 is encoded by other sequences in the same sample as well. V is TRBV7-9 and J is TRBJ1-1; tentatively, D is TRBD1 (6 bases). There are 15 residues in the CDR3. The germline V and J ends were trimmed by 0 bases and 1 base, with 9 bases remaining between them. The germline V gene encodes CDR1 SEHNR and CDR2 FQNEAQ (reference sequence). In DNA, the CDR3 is TGTGCCAGCAGCTTAGCACAGGGCAGGAACACTGAAGCTTTCTTT. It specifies CASSLAQGRNTEAFF. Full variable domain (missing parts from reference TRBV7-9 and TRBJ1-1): DTGVSQNPRHKITKRGQNVTFRCDPISEHNRLYWYRQTLGQGPEFLTYFQNEAQLEKSRLLSDRFSAERPKGSFSTLEIQRTEQGDSAMYLCASSLAQGRNTEAFFGQGTRLTVV.

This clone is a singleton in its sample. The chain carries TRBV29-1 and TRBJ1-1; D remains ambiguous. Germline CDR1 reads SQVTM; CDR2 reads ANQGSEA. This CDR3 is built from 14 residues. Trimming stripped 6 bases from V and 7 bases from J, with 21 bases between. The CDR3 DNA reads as TGCAGCGTCGAGATTGTGGCGAGAGGAAATGAAGCTTTCTTT. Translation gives CSVEIVARGNEAFF.

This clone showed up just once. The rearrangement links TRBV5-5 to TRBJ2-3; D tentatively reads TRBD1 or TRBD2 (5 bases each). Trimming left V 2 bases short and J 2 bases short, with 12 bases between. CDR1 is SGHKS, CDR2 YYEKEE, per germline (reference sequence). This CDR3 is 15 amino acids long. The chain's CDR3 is CASSFTGASTDTQYF. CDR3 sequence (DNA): TGTGCCAGCAGCTTTACCGGGGCCTCCACAGATACGCAGTATTTT.

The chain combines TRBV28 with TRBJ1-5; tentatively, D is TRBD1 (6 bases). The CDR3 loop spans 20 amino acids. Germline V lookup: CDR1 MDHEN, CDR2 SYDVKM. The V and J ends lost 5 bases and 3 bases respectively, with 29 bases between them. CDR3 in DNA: TGTGCCAGCAGTCGAAGCAACCAGCTAATACAGGGTCCTCCCAATCAGCCCCAGCATTTT. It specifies CASSRSNQLIQGPPNQPQHF.

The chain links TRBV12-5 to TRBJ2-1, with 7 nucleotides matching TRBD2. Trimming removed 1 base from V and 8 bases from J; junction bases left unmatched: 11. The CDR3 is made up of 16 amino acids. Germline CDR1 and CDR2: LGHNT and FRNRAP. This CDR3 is CASGLDEVGGRDEQFF. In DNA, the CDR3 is TGTGCTAGTGGTTTGGACGAAGTGGGCGGGAGAGATGAGCAGTTCTTC.

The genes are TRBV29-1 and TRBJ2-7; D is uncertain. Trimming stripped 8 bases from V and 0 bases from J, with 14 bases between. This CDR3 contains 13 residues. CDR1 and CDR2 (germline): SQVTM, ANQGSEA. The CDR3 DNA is TGCAGCATCCACCGACGGAACTCCTACGAGCAGTACTTC. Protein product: CSIHRRNSYEQYF.